Included here is one T cell receptor beta chain sequence, with context. This sample is drawn from a study of blood T cell repertoires in COVID-19. Study details: COVID-19 samples from acute and convalescent phases originated in the United States, Italy and Spain.

Each participant's cohort was designated according to participant-reported clinical history. In the authors' workflow: Cell counts per sample came from amplifying reference gene primers. The protocol was immunoSEQ multiplex PCR, while the TCRdb copy is restricted to in-frame clones and leaves out a portion. V, J and clone size derive from that table, while D and trimming were established from the DNA sequence. The repertoire has some 200,000 clones, 86% of them found once; the top ten carry approximately 2.8%. The CDR3 has 16 amino acids. The junction had 13 bases not matched to a gene; V was cut back by 5 bases and J by 5 bases. The germline gives CDR1 SGHTA, CDR2 FQGTGA.

The receptor's source is a woman in her forties or fifties in a cohort exposed to, infected with or recovered from COVID-19 (not recorded which). The rearrangement joins TRBV7-3 to TRBJ2-7; 9 positions match TRBD1. Specimen: PBMCs or T cells enriched from blood (not recorded which). The CDR3 DNA reads as TGTGCCAGCAGCCCCAAGATCGGGACAGGGCTGGACGAGCAGTACTTC. Its protein is CASSPKIGTGLDEQYF.